This T cell receptor (beta chain) was sequenced during a study of shared clonotypes between healthy human individuals (dated by TCRdb to about 2020). Study-level background: The cohort comprised two women and a few men aged 18 to 49 years. Per donor, three plates each were used for CD4 naive and CD4 memory, two for CD8 naive, and one for CD8 memory. Blood TCR repertoires of a handful of healthy adults were deeply sequenced to estimate repertoire size and the extent of clonotype sharing between individuals. To increase sequencing depth and limit assay-specific biases, different laboratories used diverse techniques to prepare libraries and sequence TCR repertoires. Each donor's leukapheresis produced roughly between roughly 0.9 and 9 billion PBMCs.

General findings and caveats noted by the study authors: Pairwise subsampling led to the expectation that sequencing depth would affect the degree of clonotype sharing among donors. Rarefaction of sorted-subset datasets indicated incomplete sequencing despite the large sequencing depth. Compared with non-shared clonotypes, clonotypes shared by all four sorted-subset donors had higher generation probabilities. Because the study included a small number of donors, the genetic and exposure-history diversity represented was limited. Larger estimated clonotype richness was generally found for naive subsets than for memory subsets. Sampling was restricted to blood, and TCR repertoires in tissue are likely to differ from TCR repertoires in blood. About 4.5% of naive CD4, 3% to 3.5% of naive CD8, 2% to 2.5% of memory CD4, and about 0.4% of memory CD8 clonotypes were shared across a few donors.

The donors were healthy, HIV-negative adults who had no recently reported acute infections or vaccinations. Every donor was a Caucasian adult residing in Nashville, Tennessee, USA. CD4+ T cells were enriched by magnetic negative selection; naive cells were then positively selected on CD45RA, and the negative fraction formed the memory subset. After blood collection by leukapheresis, PBMCs were isolated using Ficoll-Histopaque density gradient centrifugation and then cryopreserved in the vapor phase of liquid nitrogen. Purity and quantity of every magnetically sorted T cell population were checked by analytical flow cytometry. Each sorted fraction had its genomic DNA isolated and then quantified by UV absorbance on a Nanodrop 2000c. From the cysteine up to the phenylalanine, the CDR3 has a length of 11 residues. The only DNA kept is the CDR3, 33 bases in frame from the first base. A distance of 12 bases separates the germline ends of V and J, which lose 4 bases and 11 bases respectively. CDR1 SGHRS and CDR2 YFSETQ were looked up in the germline V gene.

Using the deep immunoSEQ assay, multiplex PCR amplified TCR CDR3 regions from genomic DNA. Genomic DNA extracted from each cell subset was distributed evenly over all wells of several immunoSEQ 96-well plates, and each plate served as one replicate. Each replicate PCR for sorted subsets received about 0.2 ug genomic DNA, equal to roughly 33,000 T cell genomes. Purified libraries were quantified with a Qubit 3.0 fluorometer, sized on a Bioanalyzer 2100, and re-quantified with the KAPA Library Quantification kit. Every immunoSEQ 96-well plate was sequenced on a separate single-read 150-cycle Illumina NextSeq 550 flow cell. Regarding the original processing steps: Because the immunoSEQ output held only junctional sequences and lacked quality scores, the filtering could not match the filtering applied to full-length reads. To assign V/J genes and CDR3, sequences were annotated using PyIR, a Python wrapper for IgBLAST v1.9, with IMGT germline references. Reads were filtered out if the reads had weak V/J assignments (E-value above 1e-6), no CDR3, stop codons, out-of-frame junctions, or ambiguous translated residues. V3J clonotypes were defined as sequences sharing the same inferred V gene, J gene, and CDR3 amino acid sequence. Percentage overlap between repertoires was computed as shared unique clonotypes divided by the size of the smaller repertoire. RTK rarefaction, the Chao1 estimator, and Recon v2.1 estimates of unobserved clonotypes were used to assess repertoire richness. Generation probabilities were computed with OLGA for all TCRbeta clonotypes obtained by the gDNA method from a few donors. As stored in TCRdb, this immuneACCESS dataset retains in-frame rearrangements with V and J assigned. A fraction of the clones does not appear; measured against another copy, unresolved V genes explain less than half of the discrepancy, and the remainder lacks a known reason. Clonal size and the V and J genes are those of that table, whereas D and trimming came from the DNA. Counted in this sample were 950,000 to 1,100,000 clones; 70% to 80% of them appeared once. The ten largest clonotypes hold roughly 0.65% of the sample.

A note on this clone: The antigen this receptor binds is unknown. The record has no base qualities; no much larger clone is one base away.

The receptor chain draws on TRBV5-1 and TRBJ1-1; the D segment cannot be called with confidence. The clonotype originates from a man aged 18 to 29 in good health. Some clones in this sample may be carry-over from other donors' samples. The sample consisted of memory CD4+ T cells from PBMCs. The sample's cell subset or site label, in plain terms: CD45RA-negative fraction. The DNA reads TGCGCCAGCAGCGCGGACCGTGGCGCTTTCTTT. Its amino acids are CASSADRGAFF.